These T cell receptor beta chains were read from a single sample in a study of cytomegalovirus exposure and HLA in healthy donors. Produced via immunoSEQ multiplex PCR; TCRdb's table is partial and in-frame only. The profile shows 100,000 to 150,000 clones, around 70% of them singletons. Sequencing used PBMCs. These receptors all come from a woman aged 60 to 75 in good health and CMV-seropositive. The CDR3 runs from the conserved cysteine through the conserved F or W. A D gene is named only where the DNA matches it firmly. Size values are once, few and many counts, or a class for expanded clones, and some rows have none.

j_call d_call clone_size v_call cdr3_nt cdr3_aa
TRBJ2-3 TRBD1 NA TRBV9 TGTGCCAGCAGCGTAGAATGGACAGGGGCCTCCACAGATACGCAGTATTTT CASSVEWTGASTDTQYF
TRBJ1-3 NA NA TRBV2 TGTGCCAGCAGCGTCGGAGGGGCAAAAGGAAACACCATATATTTT CASSVGGAKGNTIYF
TRBJ1-4 NA NA TRBV5-5 TGTGCCAGCAGTCACAGGGTGGCTAATGAAAAACTGTTTTTT CASSHRVANEKLFF
TRBJ2-2 TRBD1 NA TRBV5-1 TGCGCCAGCAGCTTAACTGGACAGGGGGCAGGCACCGGGGAGCTGTTTTTT CASSLTGQGAGTGELFF
TRBJ2-1 TRBD2 NA TRBV9 TGTGCCAGCAGCAAGGCTAGCGGCTCCTACAATGAGCAGTTCTTC CASSKASGSYNEQFF
TRBJ1-2 TRBD1 NA TRBV6-5 TGTGCCAGCAGTTGGGGACAGGGGGCTAGGTATGGCTACACCTTC CASSWGQGARYGYTF
TRBJ1-5 TRBD1 NA TRBV19 TGTGCCAGTAGTGATACAGGGGCGGGCAATCAGCCCCAGCATTTT CASSDTGAGNQPQHF
TRBJ2-7 NA NA TRBV4-1 TGCGCCAGCAGCCAAGGGAGGGTTGGGTACGAGCAGTACTTC CASSQGRVGYEQYF
TRBJ2-7 TRBD1 once TRBV27 TGTGCCAGCAGTTTAAGAGGGGGTCCAGGGGGCTACGAGCAGTACTTC CASSLRGGPGGYEQYF
TRBJ1-2 TRBD1 NA TRBV2 TGTGCCAGCAGTCCGGACAGGGGAGGCTACACCTTC CASSPDRGGYTF
TRBJ2-5 TRBD1 once TRBV10-2 TGCGCCAGCGTCGGAACACAGGGGCGTAAAGAGACCCAGTACTTC CASVGTQGRKETQYF
TRBJ1-3 NA NA TRBV19 TGTGCCAGTAGTACCCTAGCGGGAAACACCATATATTTT CASSTLAGNTIYF
TRBJ2-7 NA NA TRBV6-6 TGTGCCAGCAGTTACCCCGACGGCGGAGGGAGATACGAGCAGTACTTC CASSYPDGGGRYEQYF
TRBJ2-1 NA once TRBV27 TGTGCCAGCAGCCCCCCAGCGTTGGATGAGCAGTTCTTC CASSPPALDEQFF
TRBJ2-7 NA once TRBV6-5 TGTGCCAGCATGGCGGAGGAGGGGTTTAGGGAGCAGTACTTC CASMAEEGFREQYF
TRBJ2-3 TRBD2 NA TRBV11-3 TGTGCCAGCAGCTTAGTAGCGGGGGGGGCCGCAGATACGCAGTATTTT CASSLVAGGAADTQYF
TRBJ2-1 NA NA TRBV2 TGTGCCAGCAGGCAGGGGGGAGTTGAGCAGTTCTTC CASRQGGVEQFF
TRBJ2-5 TRBD2 few TRBV5-1 TGCGCCAGCAGCCCTGGACTAGCGGGGGGGCCCCAAGAGACCCAGTACTTC CASSPGLAGGPQETQYF
TRBJ1-3 NA few TRBV5-1 TGCGCCAGCAGCGCGACAGGCCCTGGAAACACCATATATTTT CASSATGPGNTIYF
TRBJ1-1 NA NA TRBV7-3 TGTGCCAGCGGCCGGGGTATGAACACTGAAGCTTTCTTT CASGRGMNTEAFF